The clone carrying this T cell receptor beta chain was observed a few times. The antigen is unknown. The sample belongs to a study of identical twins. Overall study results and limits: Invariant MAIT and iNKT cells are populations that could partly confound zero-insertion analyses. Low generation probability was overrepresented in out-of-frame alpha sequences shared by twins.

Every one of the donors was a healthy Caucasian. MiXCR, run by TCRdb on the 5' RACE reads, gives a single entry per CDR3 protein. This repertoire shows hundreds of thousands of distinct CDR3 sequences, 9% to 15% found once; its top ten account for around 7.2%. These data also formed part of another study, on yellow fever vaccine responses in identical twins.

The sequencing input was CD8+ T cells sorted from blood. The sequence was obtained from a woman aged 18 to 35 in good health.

The CDR3 protein is CASSQEAGLVIGGGTDTQYF. The CDR3 DNA sequence: TGCGCCAGCAGCCAAGAGGCGGGACTAGTGATAGGAGGAGGCACAGATACGCAGTATTTT. V gene TRBV4-1 combines with J gene TRBJ2-3; 8 bases map to TRBD2. The J segment lost 1 base and the V segment lost 0 bases, leaving 15 bases of the junction unmatched. Germline V lookup: CDR1 MGHRA, CDR2 YSYEKL. The CDR3 spans 20 residues.